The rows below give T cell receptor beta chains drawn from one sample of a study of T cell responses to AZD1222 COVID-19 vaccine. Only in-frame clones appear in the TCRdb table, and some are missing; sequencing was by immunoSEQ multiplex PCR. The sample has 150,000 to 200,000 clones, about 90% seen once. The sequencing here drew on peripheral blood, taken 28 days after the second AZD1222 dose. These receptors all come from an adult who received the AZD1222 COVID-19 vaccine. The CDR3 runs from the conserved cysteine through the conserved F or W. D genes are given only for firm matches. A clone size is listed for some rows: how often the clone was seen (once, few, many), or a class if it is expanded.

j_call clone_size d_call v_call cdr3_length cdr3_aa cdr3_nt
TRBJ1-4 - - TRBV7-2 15 CASNPVGGLNEKLFF TGTGCCAGCAACCCTGTGGGGGGCCTTAATGAAAAACTGTTTTTT
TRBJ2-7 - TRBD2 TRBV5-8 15 CASRSSGGASYEQYF TGTGCCAGCAGATCGAGCGGGGGGGCCTCCTACGAGCAGTACTTC
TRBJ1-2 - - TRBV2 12 CASSEQGYGYTF TGTGCCAGCAGTGAGCAGGGTTATGGCTACACCTTC
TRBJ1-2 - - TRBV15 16 CATSRDHGASNYGYTF TGTGCCACCAGCAGAGATCATGGGGCTTCTAACTATGGCTACACCTTC
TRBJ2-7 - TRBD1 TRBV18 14 CASSTGVRRVRQYF TGTGCCAGCAGTACAGGGGTGAGACGGGTGCGGCAGTACTTC
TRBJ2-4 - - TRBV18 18 CASSPLKLQLVAKNIQYF TGTGCCAGCTCACCGCTCAAGTTACAGCTAGTAGCCAAAAACATTCAGTACTTC
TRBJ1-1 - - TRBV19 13 CATQSGLNTEAFF TGTGCCACTCAATCAGGTTTGAACACTGAAGCTTTCTTT
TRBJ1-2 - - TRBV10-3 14 CAISDGGTNYGYTF TGTGCCATCAGTGATGGGGGCACTAACTATGGCTACACCTTC
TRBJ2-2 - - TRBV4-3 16 CASSQAAPPDNGELFF TGCGCCAGCAGCCAAGCGGCTCCCCCTGATAACGGGGAGCTGTTTTTT
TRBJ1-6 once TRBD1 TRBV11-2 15 CASSFLGTGNSPLHF TGTGCCAGCAGCTTCCTCGGGACAGGGAATTCACCCCTCCACTTT
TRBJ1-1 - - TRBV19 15 CASSIGSGMNTEAFF TGTGCCAGTAGTATCGGTTCCGGGATGAACACTGAAGCTTTCTTT
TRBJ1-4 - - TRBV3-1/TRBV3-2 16 CASSSRGGLGSEKLFF TGTGCCAGCTCCTCTCGGGGGGGGCTGGGGTCTGAAAAACTGTTTTTT
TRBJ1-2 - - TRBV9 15 CASSLDSQANYGYTF TGTGCCAGCAGCTTGGACTCCCAAGCTAACTATGGCTACACCTTC
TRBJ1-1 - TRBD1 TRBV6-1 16 CASSGAGGFNGAEAFF TGTGCCAGCAGTGGGGCAGGGGGTTTCAATGGGGCTGAAGCTTTCTTT
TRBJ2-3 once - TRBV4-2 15 CASSLAVTSRNTQYF TGTGCCAGCAGCCTAGCGGTAACATCAAGGAATACGCAGTATTTT
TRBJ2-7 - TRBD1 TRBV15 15 CATSRLTQGEDEQYF TGTGCCACCAGCAGGCTTACACAGGGGGAGGACGAGCAGTACTTC
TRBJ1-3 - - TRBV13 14 CASSLNTLGNTIYF TGTGCCAGCAGCTTAAATACCCTCGGAAACACCATATATTTT
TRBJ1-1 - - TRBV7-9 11 CASSLRTEAFF TGTGCCAGCAGCTTAAGGACTGAAGCTTTCTTT
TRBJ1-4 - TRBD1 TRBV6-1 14 CASSEARDRGKLFF TGTGCCAGCAGTGAAGCGAGGGACAGGGGAAAACTGTTTTTT
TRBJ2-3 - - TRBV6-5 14 CASRFRDSTDTQYF TGTGCCAGCAGGTTCCGGGACTCCACTGATACGCAGTATTTT
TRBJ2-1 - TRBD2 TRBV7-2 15 CASSFTSGGANEQFF TGTGCCAGCAGCTTTACGAGCGGGGGGGCCAATGAGCAGTTCTTC
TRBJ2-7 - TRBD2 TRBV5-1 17 CASSLRLAGASSYEQYF TGCGCCAGCAGCTTGCGTCTAGCGGGGGCCAGTTCCTACGAGCAGTACTTC
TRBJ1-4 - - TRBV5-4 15 CASSRPGSTNEKLFF TGTGCCAGCAGCCGCCCTGGATCAACTAATGAAAAACTGTTTTTT
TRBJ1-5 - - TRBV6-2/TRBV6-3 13 CASRPPGSQPQHF TGTGCCAGCAGGCCTCCGGGGAGTCAGCCCCAGCATTTT
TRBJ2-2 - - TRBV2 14 CASSAFRVNGELFF TGTGCCAGCAGTGCGTTTAGAGTAAACGGGGAGCTGTTTTTT
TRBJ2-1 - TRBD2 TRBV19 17 CASSGRLASGGDNEQFF TGTGCCAGTAGTGGGCGTTTAGCTAGCGGGGGGGACAATGAGCAGTTCTTC
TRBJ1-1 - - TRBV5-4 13 CASSLPMNTEAFF TGTGCCAGCAGCTTACCAATGAACACTGAAGCTTTCTTT
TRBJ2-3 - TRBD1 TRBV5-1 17 CASSLGSGTGLTDTQYF TGCGCCAGCAGCTTGGGGAGCGGGACAGGGCTCACAGATACGCAGTATTTT
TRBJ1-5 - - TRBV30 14 CAWGTGTLNQPQHF TGTGCCTGGGGGACCGGGACACTCAATCAGCCCCAGCATTTT
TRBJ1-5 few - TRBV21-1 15 CASTQRVAGKQPQHF TGTGCCAGCACCCAACGGGTGGCAGGGAAGCAGCCCCAGCATTTT
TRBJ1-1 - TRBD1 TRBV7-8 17 CASSFAGTGVVLTEAFF TGTGCCAGCAGCTTCGCCGGGACAGGGGTCGTTCTCACTGAAGCTTTCTTT
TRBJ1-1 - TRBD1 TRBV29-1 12 CSEGTVNTEAFF TGCAGCGAAGGGACAGTGAACACTGAAGCTTTCTTT
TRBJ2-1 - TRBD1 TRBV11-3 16 CASSLDGSGGPNEQFF TGTGCCAGCAGCTTAGATGGTTCAGGGGGTCCCAATGAGCAGTTCTTC
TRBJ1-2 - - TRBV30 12 CAWRGLSYGYTF TGTGCCTGGAGGGGACTTAGCTATGGCTACACCTTC
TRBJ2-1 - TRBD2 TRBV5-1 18 CASSFGLAGTLKVNEQFF TGCGCCAGCAGCTTCGGACTAGCGGGCACATTAAAAGTCAATGAGCAGTTCTTC
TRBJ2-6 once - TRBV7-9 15 CASSFFGSGANVLTF TGTGCCAGCAGCTTTTTTGGCTCTGGGGCCAACGTCCTGACTTTC
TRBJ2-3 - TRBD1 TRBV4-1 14 CASSRERQGDTQYF TGCGCCAGCAGCCGAGAAAGACAGGGAGATACGCAGTATTTT
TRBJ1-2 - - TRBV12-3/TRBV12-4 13 CASRVIGGSGYTF TGTGCCAGCAGAGTTATAGGGGGAAGTGGCTACACCTTC
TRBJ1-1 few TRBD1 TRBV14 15 CASSLRTGLNTEAFF TGTGCCAGCAGCCTTCGGACAGGACTGAACACTGAAGCTTTCTTT
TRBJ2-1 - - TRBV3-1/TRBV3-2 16 CASSQAPGIVYNEQFF TGTGCCAGCAGCCAAGCACCGGGCATCGTTTACAATGAGCAGTTCTTC
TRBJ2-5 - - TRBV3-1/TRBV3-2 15 CASSQGPGSQETQYF TGTGCCAGCAGCCAAGGTCCAGGTTCCCAAGAGACCCAGTACTTC
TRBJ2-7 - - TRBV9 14 CASSVGGETYEQYF TGTGCCAGCAGCGTCGGTGGGGAGACCTACGAGCAGTACTTC
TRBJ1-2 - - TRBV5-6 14 CASSQIGQLYGYTF TGTGCCAGCAGCCAAATCGGACAGCTATATGGCTACACCTTC
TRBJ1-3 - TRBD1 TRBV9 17 CASSVATGQGAGNTIYF TGTGCCAGCAGCGTAGCTACGGGACAGGGGGCTGGAAACACCATATATTTT
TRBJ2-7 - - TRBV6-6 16 CASSYPSQQLLYEQYF TGTGCCAGCAGTTACCCCTCACAGCAACTCCTCTACGAGCAGTACTTC
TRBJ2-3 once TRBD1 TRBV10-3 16 CAISEGGTGGADTQYF TGTGCCATCAGTGAGGGCGGGACAGGGGGCGCAGATACGCAGTATTTT
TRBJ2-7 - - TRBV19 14 CASSPQGGAYEQYF TGTGCCAGTAGTCCCCAGGGTGGTGCCTACGAGCAGTACTTC
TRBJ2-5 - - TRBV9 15 CASSVGGDNQETQYF TGTGCCAGCAGCGTAGGGGGGGACAACCAAGAGACCCAGTACTTC
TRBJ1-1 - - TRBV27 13 CASISVGASDAFF TGTGCCAGCATCTCCGTTGGGGCATCTGACGCTTTCTTT
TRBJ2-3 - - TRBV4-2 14 CASSQGHSPDTQYF TGTGCCAGCAGCCAAGGACACTCCCCAGATACGCAGTATTTT
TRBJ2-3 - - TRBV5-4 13 CASSLDREDTQYF TGTGCCAGCAGCTTGGACAGGGAAGATACGCAGTATTTT
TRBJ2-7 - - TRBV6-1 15 CASSEAEGFSYEQYF TGTGCCAGCAGTGAAGCGGAGGGTTTCTCCTACGAGCAGTACTTC